This TCR beta chain originates from a study of cytomegalovirus exposure and HLA in healthy donors. Overall study context: The 100 to 150 validation repertoires and the approximately 630 first-cohort repertoires shared a platform, a later analysis reported.

The V gene end was trimmed by 2 bases and the J gene end by 3 bases; junction bases not matched to a gene: 5. The length of the CDR3 is 15 residues. The V gene's germline CDR1 is SGHDT and CDR2 YYEEEE. TCRdb's copy holds only in-frame clones and misses some; the assay was immunoSEQ multiplex PCR. Seen here are some 250,000 clones, roughly 90% observed once, and the top ten hold about 0.36%. The chain has TRBV5-6 and TRBJ2-1; 7 bases match TRBD2. Specimen: PBMCs. This TCR was sampled from a young woman in good health and CMV-seronegative. The chain's CDR3 is CASSLKGGVYNEQFF. CDR3 in DNA: TGTGCCAGCAGCTTAAAGGGAGGGGTCTACAATGAGCAGTTCTTC.